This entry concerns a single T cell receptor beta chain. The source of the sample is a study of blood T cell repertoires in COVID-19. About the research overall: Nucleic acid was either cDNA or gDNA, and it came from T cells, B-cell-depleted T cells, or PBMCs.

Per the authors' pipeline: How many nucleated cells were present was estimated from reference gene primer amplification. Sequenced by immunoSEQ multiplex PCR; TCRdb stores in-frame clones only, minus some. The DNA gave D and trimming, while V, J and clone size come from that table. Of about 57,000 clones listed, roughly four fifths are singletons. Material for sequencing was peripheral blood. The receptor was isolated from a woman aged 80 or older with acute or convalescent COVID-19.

CDR3 nucleotide sequence: TGTGCCAGCAGCAGTGCCAGGGCAGATGTGGAGACCCAGTACTTC. Encoded protein: CASSSARADVETQYF. V usage is TRBV6-6 and J usage is TRBJ2-5; tentative D call: TRBD1 (5 bases). Germline CDR1 and CDR2: MNHNY and SVGAGI (reference sequence). The length of the CDR3 is 15 residues. The V and J ends lost 6 bases and 5 bases respectively, with 19 bases between them.